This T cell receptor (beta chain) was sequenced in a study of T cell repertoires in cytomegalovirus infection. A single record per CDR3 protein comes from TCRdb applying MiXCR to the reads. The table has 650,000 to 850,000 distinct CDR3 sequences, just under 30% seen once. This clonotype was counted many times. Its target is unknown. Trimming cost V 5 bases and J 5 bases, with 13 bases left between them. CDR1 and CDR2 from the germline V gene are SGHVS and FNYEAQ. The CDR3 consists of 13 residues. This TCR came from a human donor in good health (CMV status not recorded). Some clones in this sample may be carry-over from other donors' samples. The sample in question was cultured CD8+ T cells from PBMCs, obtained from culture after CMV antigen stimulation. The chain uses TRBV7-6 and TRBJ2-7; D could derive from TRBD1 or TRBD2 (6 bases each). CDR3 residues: CASSAGRGDEQYF. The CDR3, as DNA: TGTGCCAGCAGCGCGGGTAGGGGGGACGAGCAGTACTTC.